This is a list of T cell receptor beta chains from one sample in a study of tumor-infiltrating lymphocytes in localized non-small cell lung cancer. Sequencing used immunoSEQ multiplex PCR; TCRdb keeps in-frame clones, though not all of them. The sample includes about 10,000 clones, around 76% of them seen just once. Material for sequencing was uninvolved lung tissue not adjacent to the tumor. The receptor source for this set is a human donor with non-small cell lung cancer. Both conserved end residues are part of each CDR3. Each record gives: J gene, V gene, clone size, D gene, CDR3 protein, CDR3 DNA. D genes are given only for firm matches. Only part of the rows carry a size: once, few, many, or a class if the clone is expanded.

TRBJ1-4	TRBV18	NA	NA	CASSPPGDEKLFF	TGTGCCAGCTCACCACCGGGGGATGAAAAACTGTTTTTT
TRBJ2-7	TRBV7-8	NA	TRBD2	CASSSPGRAYEQYF	TGTGCCAGCAGCTCCCCGGGGAGGGCCTACGAGCAGTACTTC
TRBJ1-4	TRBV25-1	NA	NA	CASSERRRGTNEKLFF	TGTGCCAGCAGTGAAAGGAGGAGGGGAACTAATGAAAAACTGTTTTTT
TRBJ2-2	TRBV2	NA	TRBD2	CASSQTSGRAAGELFF	TGTGCCAGCAGCCAGACTAGCGGGAGGGCCGCCGGGGAGCTGTTTTTT
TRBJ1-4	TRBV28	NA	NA	CASSHQLLSTNEKLFF	TGTGCCAGCAGTCACCAACTCCTGTCAACTAATGAAAAACTGTTTTTT
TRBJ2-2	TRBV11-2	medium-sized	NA	CASSHQTGELFF	TGTGCCAGCAGCCACCAGACCGGGGAGCTGTTTTTT
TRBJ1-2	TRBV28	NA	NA	CASSSPAWNYGYTF	TGTGCCAGCAGTTCCCCGGCCTGGAACTATGGCTACACCTTC
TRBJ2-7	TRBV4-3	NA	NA	CASSQGPSGEQYF	TGCGCCAGCAGCCAGGGACCTTCCGGGGAGCAGTACTTC
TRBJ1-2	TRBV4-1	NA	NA	CASSQLVTAVDGYTF	TGCGCCAGCAGCCAATTAGTCACAGCCGTTGATGGCTACACCTTC
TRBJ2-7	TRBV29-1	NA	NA	CSVEAGRGGEQYF	TGCAGCGTTGAGGCGGGCCGTGGTGGGGAGCAGTACTTC
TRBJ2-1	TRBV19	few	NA	CASSTGTYNEQFF	TGTGCCAGTAGTACCGGGACTTACAATGAGCAGTTCTTC
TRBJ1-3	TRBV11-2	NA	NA	CASSRLSGQLSGNTIYF	TGTGCCAGCAGCCGGTTGTCAGGGCAACTCTCTGGAAACACCATATATTTT
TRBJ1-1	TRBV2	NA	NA	CASSFELDTEAFF	TGTGCCAGCAGTTTCGAGTTGGACACTGAAGCTTTCTTT
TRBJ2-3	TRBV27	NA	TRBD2	CASSWGGRADTQYF	TGTGCCAGCAGTTGGGGCGGGAGGGCAGATACGCAGTATTTT
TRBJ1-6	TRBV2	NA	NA	CASTDVSSYNSPLHF	TGTGCCAGCACGGACGTGAGCTCCTATAATTCACCCCTCCACTTT
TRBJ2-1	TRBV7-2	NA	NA	CASSPLNAGRYNEQFF	TGTGCCAGCAGCCCATTGAACGCTGGAAGATACAATGAGCAGTTCTTC
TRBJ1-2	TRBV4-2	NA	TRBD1	CASRTDETGTDGYTF	TGTGCCAGCAGGACGGACGAGACAGGGACTGATGGCTACACCTTC
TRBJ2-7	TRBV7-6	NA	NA	CASSLASRGSYEQYF	TGTGCCAGCAGCTTAGCGTCGAGGGGCAGCTACGAGCAGTACTTC
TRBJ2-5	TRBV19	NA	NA	CASSWGGNKETQYF	TGTGCCAGTAGTTGGGGGGGCAACAAAGAGACCCAGTACTTC
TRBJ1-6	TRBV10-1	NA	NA	CASSESRRPLNSPLHF	TGCGCCAGCAGTGAGTCCAGGCGTCCTCTAAATTCACCCCTCCACTTT
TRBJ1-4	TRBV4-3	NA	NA	CASSQDSGAATNEKLFF	TGCGCCAGCAGCCAAGATTCGGGAGCTGCAACTAATGAAAAACTGTTTTTT
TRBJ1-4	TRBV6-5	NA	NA	CATKRSTSNEKLFF	TGTGCCACGAAAAGGAGTACCTCTAATGAAAAACTGTTTTTT
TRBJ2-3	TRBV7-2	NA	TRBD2	CASSLDGRAADTQYF	TGTGCCAGCAGCTTAGACGGGAGGGCCGCAGATACGCAGTATTTT
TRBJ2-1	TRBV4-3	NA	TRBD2	CASSQDRLGLGYEQFF	TGCGCCAGCAGCCAAGATCGGCTGGGACTAGGTTATGAGCAGTTCTTC
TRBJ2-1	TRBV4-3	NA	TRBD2	CASSQTGGSHNEQFF	TGCGCCAGCAGCCAAACGGGAGGGAGTCACAATGAGCAGTTCTTC
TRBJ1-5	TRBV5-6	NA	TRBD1	CASSPATGGGQPQHF	TGTGCCAGCAGCCCGGCGACAGGGGGCGGTCAGCCCCAGCATTTT
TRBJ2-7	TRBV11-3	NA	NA	CASSLESGYEQYF	TGTGCCAGCAGCTTAGAGTCGGGGTACGAGCAGTACTTC
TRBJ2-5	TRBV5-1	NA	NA	CASSGGRGNQETQYF	TGCGCCAGCAGTGGGGGCAGGGGTAACCAAGAGACCCAGTACTTC
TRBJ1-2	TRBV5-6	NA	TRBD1	CASSLEGAGGNYGYTF	TGTGCCAGCAGCTTGGAGGGCGCAGGGGGGAACTATGGCTACACCTTC
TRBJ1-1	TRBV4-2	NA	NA	CATRENPNTEAFF	TGTGCCACAAGGGAGAATCCGAACACTGAAGCTTTCTTT
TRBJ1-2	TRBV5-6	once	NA	CASSLGGNYGYTF	TGTGCCAGCAGCTTGGGAGGGAACTATGGCTACACCTTC
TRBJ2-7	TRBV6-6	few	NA	CASSYGGTANSYEQYF	TGTGCCAGCAGTTACGGGGGGACAGCGAACTCCTACGAGCAGTACTTC
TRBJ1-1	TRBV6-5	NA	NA	CASSTLTYLGTEAFF	TGTGCCAGCTCCACACTGACATACCTGGGCACTGAAGCTTTCTTT
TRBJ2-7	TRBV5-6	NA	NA	CASSLFQKNYEQYF	TGTGCCAGCAGCTTGTTTCAGAAAAACTACGAGCAGTACTTC
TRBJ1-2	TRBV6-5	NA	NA	CASSTLDRGGYTF	TGTGCCAGCAGTACATTGGACAGAGGGGGCTACACCTTC
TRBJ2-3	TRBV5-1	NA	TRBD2	CASSPGLAGGDTQYF	TGCGCCAGCAGCCCGGGACTAGCGGGGGGAGATACGCAGTATTTT
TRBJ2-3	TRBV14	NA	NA	CASSQDYSLFTDTQYF	TGTGCCAGCAGCCAAGACTACTCCCTCTTCACAGATACGCAGTATTTT
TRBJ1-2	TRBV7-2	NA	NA	CASSFGSTGTHHGYTF	TGTGCCAGCAGCTTCGGTTCTACCGGGACCCACCATGGCTACACCTTC
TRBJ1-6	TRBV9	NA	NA	CASSVTGTSSPLHF	TGTGCCAGCAGCGTAACTGGGACGAGTTCACCCCTCCACTTT
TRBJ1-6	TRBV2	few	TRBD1	CASSEERIRDRNSPLHF	TGTGCCAGCAGTGAAGAACGTATCCGGGACAGAAATTCACCCCTCCACTTT
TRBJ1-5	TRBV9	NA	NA	CASSVDPFNQPQHF	TGTGCCAGCAGCGTAGATCCCTTCAATCAGCCCCAGCATTTT
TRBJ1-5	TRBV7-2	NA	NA	CASSFQRGGQPQHF	TGTGCCAGCAGCTTTCAAAGGGGTGGTCAGCCCCAGCATTTT
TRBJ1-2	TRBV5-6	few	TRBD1	CASSLPGTGDGYTF	TGTGCCAGCAGCCTCCCCGGGACAGGGGATGGCTACACCTTC
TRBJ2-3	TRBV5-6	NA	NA	CASSLTGGGTDTQYF	TGTGCCAGCAGCTTAACTGGGGGAGGCACAGATACGCAGTATTTT
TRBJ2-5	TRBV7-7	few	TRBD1	CASSPIGQVHQETQYF	TGTGCCAGCAGCCCGATTGGACAGGTACACCAAGAGACCCAGTACTTC
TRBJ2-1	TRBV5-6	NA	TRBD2	CASSPGLAIYNEQFF	TGTGCCAGCAGCCCCGGACTAGCTATATACAATGAGCAGTTCTTC
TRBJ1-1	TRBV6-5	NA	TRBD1	CASRPRQGTTEAFF	TGTGCCAGCAGGCCTCGACAGGGTACGACTGAAGCTTTCTTT
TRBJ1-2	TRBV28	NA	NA	CASSPSLVHTGSYTF	TGTGCCAGCAGCCCTAGCCTAGTCCATACGGGAAGCTACACCTTC
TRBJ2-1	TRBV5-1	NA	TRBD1	CASSFSTGSYNEQFF	TGCGCCAGCAGCTTTTCGACAGGGAGTTACAATGAGCAGTTCTTC
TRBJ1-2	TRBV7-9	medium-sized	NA	CASSSSGALYGYTF	TGTGCCAGCAGCTCATCAGGGGCCCTCTATGGCTACACCTTC
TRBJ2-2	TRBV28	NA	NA	CASITGLTGELFF	TGTGCCAGCATTACAGGGTTGACCGGGGAGCTGTTTTTT
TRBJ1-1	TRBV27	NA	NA	CASRTGWTEAFF	TGTGCCAGCAGAACAGGGTGGACTGAAGCTTTCTTT
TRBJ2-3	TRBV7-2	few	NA	CASSGGRGGTDTQYF	TGTGCCAGCTCCGGAGGCAGGGGAGGCACAGATACGCAGTATTTT